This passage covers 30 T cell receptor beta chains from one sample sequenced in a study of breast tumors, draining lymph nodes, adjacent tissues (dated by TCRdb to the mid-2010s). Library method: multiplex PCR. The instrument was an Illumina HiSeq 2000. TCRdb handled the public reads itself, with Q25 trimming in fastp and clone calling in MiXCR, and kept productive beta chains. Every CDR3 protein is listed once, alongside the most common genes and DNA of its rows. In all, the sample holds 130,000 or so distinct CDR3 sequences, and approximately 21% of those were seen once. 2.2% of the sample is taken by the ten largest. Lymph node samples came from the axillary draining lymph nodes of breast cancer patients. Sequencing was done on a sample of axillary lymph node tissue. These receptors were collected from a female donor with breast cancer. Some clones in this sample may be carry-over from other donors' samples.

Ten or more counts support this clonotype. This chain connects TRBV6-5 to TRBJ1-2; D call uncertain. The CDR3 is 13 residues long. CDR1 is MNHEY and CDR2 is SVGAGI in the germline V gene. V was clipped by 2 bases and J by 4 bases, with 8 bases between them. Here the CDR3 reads CASSYGRGYGYTF. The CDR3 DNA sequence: TGTGCCAGCAGTTACGGCAGAGGCTATGGCTACACCTTC.

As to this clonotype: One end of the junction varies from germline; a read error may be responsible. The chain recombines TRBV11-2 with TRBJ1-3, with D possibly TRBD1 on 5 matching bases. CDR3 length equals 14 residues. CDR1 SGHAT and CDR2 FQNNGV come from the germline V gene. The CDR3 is CASSLGGSGNTIHF. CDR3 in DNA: TGTGCCAGCAGCTTAGGGGGGTCCGGAAACACCATACATTTT.

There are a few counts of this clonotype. The CDR3 DNA is TGTGCCAGCAGCTCCGCCACTCACAGGGGGAATGAAAAACTGTTTTTT. Translated, it gives CASSSATHRGNEKLFF. The chain has TRBV11-3 and TRBJ1-4; TRBD1 matches at 8 bases. Germline V gene sequence: CDR1 SGHNT, CDR2 YENEEA. CDR3 size: 16 residues. Trimming at V came to 4 bases and at J to 5 bases, leaving 9 bases not matched to a gene.

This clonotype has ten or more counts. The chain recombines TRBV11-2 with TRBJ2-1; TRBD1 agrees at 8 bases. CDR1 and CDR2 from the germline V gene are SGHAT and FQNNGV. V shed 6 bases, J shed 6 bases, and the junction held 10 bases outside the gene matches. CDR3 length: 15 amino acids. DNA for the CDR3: TGTGCCAGCAGATTTGGACAGGGCCAAATCAATGAGCAGTTCTTC. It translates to CASRFGQGQINEQFF.

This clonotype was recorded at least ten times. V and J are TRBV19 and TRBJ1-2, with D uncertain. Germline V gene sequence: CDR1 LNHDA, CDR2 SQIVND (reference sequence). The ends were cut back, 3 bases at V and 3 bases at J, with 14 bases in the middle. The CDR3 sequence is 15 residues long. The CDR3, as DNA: TGTGCCAGTAGTATCACGGCCCGTTGGGACTATGGCTACACCTTC. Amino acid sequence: CASSITARWDYGYTF.

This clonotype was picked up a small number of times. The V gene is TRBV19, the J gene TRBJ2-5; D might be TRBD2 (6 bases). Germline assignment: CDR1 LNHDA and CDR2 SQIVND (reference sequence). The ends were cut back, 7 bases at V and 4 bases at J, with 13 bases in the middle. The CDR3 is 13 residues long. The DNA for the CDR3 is TGTGCCAGTAAGGCCCCCGGGGGAGAGACCCAGTACTTC. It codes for CASKAPGGETQYF.

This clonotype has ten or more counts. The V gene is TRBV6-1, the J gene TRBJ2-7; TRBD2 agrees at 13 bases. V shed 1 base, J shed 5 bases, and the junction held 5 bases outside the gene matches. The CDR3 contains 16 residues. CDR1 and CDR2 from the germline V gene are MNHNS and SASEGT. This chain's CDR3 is CASSEELAGGLHEQYF. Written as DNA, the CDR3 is TGTGCCAGCAGTGAAGAACTAGCGGGAGGGCTGCACGAGCAGTACTTC.

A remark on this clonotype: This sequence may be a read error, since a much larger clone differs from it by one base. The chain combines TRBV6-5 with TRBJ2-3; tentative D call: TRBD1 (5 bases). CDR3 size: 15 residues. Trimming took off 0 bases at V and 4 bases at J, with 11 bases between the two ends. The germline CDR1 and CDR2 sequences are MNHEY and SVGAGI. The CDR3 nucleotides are TGTGCCAGCAGTTACTCTGGGGCTCGGGCAGATACGCAGTATTTT. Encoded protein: CASSYSGARADTQYF.

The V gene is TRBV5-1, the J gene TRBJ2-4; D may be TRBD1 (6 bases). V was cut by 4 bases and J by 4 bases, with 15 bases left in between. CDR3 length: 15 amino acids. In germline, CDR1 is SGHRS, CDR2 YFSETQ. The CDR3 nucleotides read TGCGCCAGCAGCCCCGGACAGAAAGCAAAAAACATTCAGTACTTC. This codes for CASSPGQKAKNIQYF.

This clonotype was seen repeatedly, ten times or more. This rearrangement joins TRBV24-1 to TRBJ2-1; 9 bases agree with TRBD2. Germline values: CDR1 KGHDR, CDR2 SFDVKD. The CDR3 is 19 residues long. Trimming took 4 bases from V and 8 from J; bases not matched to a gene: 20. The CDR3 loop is CATSDPGFTGTSTGDEQFF. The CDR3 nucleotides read TGTGCCACCAGTGACCCGGGTTTCACCGGGACTAGCACCGGCGATGAGCAGTTCTTC.

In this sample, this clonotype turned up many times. The CDR3 region is CASKSTTSVLDTQYF. The CDR3 region has the DNA TGCGCCAGCAAATCAACGACTAGCGTCCTGGATACGCAGTATTTT. V and J are TRBV5-1 and TRBJ2-3, with 8 bases lining up with TRBD2. With V trimmed by 6 bases and J by 6 bases, 12 bases remained unmatched. The germline V gene has CDR1 SGHRS and CDR2 YFSETQ. The CDR3 consists of 15 residues.

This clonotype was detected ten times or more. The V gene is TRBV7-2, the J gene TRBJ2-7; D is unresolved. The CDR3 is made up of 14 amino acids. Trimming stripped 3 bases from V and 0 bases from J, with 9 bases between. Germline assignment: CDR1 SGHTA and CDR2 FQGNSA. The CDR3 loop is CASSFQGSSYEQYF. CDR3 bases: TGTGCCAGCAGCTTTCAAGGTAGCTCCTACGAGCAGTACTTC.

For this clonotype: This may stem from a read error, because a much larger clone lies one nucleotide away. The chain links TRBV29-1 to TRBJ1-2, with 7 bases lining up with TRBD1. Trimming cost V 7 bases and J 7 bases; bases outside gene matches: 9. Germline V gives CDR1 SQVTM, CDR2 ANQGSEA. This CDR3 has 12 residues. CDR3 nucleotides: TGCAGCGCGCTTACAGGGGTCTGTGGCTACACCTTC. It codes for CSALTGVCGYTF.

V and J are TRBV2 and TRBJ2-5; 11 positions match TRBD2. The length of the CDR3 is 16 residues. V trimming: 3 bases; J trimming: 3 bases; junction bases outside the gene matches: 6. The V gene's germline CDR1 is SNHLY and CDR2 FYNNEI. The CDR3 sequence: CASSESLAGGKETQYF. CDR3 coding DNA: TGTGCCAGCAGTGAGTCTCTAGCGGGAGGTAAAGAGACCCAGTACTTC.

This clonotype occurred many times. The CDR3 bases are TGCGCCAGCAGTACCGGGACTAGCGGGGGGGGGAATGAGCAGTTCTTC. It yields the protein CASSTGTSGGGNEQFF. The chain combines TRBV5-1 with TRBJ2-1; 16 bases map to TRBD2. V shed 5 bases and J 7 bases; nucleotides not matched to a gene: 6. CDR1 is SGHRS, CDR2 YFSETQ, per germline. The CDR3 extends over 16 amino acids.

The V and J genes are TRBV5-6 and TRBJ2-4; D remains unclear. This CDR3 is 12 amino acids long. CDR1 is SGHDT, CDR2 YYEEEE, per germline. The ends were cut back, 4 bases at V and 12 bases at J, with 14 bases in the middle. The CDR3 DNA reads TGTGCCAGCAGCAACCGGCCCCTTCATCAGTACTTC. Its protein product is CASSNRPLHQYF.

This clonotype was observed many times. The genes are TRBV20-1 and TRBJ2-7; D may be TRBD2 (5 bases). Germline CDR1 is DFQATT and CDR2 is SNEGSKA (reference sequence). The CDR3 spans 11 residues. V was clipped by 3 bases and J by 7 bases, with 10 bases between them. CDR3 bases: TGCAGTGCTAGGACAACGGGGGAGCAGTACTTC. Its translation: CSARTTGEQYF.

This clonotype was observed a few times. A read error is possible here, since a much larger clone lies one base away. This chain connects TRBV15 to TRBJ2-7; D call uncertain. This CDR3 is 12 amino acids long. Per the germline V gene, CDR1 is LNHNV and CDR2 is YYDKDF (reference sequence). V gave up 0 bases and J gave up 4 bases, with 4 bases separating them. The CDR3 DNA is TGTGCCACCAGCAGAGATCAGTACGAGCAGTACTTC. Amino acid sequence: CATSRDQYEQYF.

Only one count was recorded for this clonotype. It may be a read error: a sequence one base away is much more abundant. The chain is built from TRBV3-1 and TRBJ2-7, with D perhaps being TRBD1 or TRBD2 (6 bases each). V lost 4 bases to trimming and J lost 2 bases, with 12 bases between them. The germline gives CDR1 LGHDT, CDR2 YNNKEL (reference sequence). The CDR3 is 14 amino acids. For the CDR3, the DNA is TGTGCCAGCAGCCCCTCTCGGGGGCCCTACGAGCAGTACTTC. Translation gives CASSPSRGPYEQYF.

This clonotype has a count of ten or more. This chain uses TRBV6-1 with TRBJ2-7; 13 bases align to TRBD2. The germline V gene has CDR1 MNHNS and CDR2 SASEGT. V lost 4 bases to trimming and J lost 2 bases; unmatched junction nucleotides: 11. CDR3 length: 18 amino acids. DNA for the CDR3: TGTGCCAGCAGTGCTCATCGGGGACTAGCGGGACAGACCTACGAGCAGTACTTC. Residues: CASSAHRGLAGQTYEQYF.

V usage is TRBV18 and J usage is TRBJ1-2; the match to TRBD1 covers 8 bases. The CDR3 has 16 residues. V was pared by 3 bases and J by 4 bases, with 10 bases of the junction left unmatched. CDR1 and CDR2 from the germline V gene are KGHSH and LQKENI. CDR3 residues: CASSPGPGQGIYGYTF. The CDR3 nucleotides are TGTGCCAGCTCACCGGGCCCCGGACAGGGCATCTATGGCTACACCTTC.

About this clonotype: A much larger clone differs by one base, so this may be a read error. The CDR3 bases are TGCGCCAGCAGCCCCGGGGGCGCAGATACGCAGTATTTT. This codes for CASSPGGADTQYF. The chain has TRBV5-1 and TRBJ2-3, with D possibly being TRBD1 or TRBD2 (6 bases each). With 4 bases removed from V and 4 bases from J, the gap between germline ends came to 10 bases. The CDR3 has 13 amino acids. Per germline, CDR1 SGHRS and CDR2 YFSETQ. The entire variable domain, with the rest obtained from reference TRBV5-1 and TRBJ2-3, is as follows: KAGVTQTPRYLIKTRGQQVTLSCSPISGHRSVSWYQQTPGQGLQFLFEYFSETQRNKGNFPGRFSGRQFSNSRSEMNVSTLELGDSALYLCASSPGGADTQYFGPGTRLTVL.

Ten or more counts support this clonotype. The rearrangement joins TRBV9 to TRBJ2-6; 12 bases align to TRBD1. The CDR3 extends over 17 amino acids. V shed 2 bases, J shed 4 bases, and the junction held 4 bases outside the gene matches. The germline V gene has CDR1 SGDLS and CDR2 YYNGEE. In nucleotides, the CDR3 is TGTGCCAGCAGCGTCCGGGACAGGGGGCTCGGGGCCAACGTCCTGACTTTC. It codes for CASSVRDRGLGANVLTF.

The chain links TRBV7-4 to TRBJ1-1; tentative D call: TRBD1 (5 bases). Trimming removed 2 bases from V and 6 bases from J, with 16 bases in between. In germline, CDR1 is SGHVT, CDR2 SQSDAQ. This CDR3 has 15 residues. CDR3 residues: CASSLLIQGGSEAFF. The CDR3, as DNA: TGTGCCAGCAGCTTACTGATTCAGGGTGGGTCTGAAGCTTTCTTT.

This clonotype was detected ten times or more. CDR3 nucleotide sequence: TGTGCCAGCAGTATGGACAGGGGGCGAGGTGAAAAACTGTTTTTT. Encoded protein: CASSMDRGRGEKLFF. This chain links TRBV12-3 or TRBV12-4 with TRBJ1-4; 11 nucleotides line up with TRBD1. The CDR3 spans 15 residues. Trimming at V came to 5 bases and at J to 7 bases, leaving 6 bases not matched to a gene.

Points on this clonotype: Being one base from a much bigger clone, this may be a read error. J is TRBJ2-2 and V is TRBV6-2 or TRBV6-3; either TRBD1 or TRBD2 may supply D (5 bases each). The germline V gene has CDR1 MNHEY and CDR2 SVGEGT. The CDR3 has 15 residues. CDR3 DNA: TGTGCCAGCAAACTCGTAGGGACGAACACCGGGGAGCTGTCTTTT. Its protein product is CASKLVGTNTGELSF.

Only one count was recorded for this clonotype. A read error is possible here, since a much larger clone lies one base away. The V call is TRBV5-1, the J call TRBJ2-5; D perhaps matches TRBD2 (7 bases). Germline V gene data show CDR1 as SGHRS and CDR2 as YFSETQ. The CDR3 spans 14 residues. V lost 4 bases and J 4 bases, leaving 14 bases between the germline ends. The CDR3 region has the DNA TGCGCCAGCAGCGTCCTAAGGGGGGGAGAGACCCAGTACTTC. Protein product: CASSVLRGGETQYF.

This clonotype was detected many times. The CDR3, as DNA: TGCAGCGTTAACCCTGAGGGAGGGAAAGAGACCCAGTACTTC. This codes for CSVNPEGGKETQYF. This rearrangement joins TRBV29-1 to TRBJ2-5, with 7 nucleotides matching TRBD2. The CDR3 is 14 residues long. The V segment lost 5 bases and the J segment 3 bases; nucleotides outside the gene matches: 9. The germline V gene has CDR1 SQVTM and CDR2 ANQGSEA.

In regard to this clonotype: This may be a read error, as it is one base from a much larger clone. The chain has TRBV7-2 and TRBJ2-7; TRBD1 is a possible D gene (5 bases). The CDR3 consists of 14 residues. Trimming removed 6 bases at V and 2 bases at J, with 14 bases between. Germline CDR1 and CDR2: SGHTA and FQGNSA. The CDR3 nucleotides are TGTGCCAGCAGGAAAAGGGGCGGTGCCTACGAGCAGTACTTC. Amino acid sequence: CASRKRGGAYEQYF.

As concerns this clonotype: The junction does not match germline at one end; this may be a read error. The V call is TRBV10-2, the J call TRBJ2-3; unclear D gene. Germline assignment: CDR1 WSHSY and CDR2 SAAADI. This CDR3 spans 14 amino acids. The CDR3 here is CASKVRGGTDTQYF. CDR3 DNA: TGCGCCAGCAAAGTACGAGGTGGCACAGATACGCAGTATTTC.